The sequence of this T cell receptor (beta chain) was determined in a study of blood T cell repertoires in COVID-19. The wider study: The United States, Italy and Spain provided the acute and convalescent COVID-19 samples. PBMCs, B-cell-depleted T cells, or T cells provided the cDNA or gDNA that made up the material.

CDR1 and CDR2 (germline): SNHLY, FYNNEI. This CDR3 region has 16 residues. Trimming removed 7 bases from V and 2 bases from J; junction bases left unmatched: 12. Membership in each cohort depended on participant-reported clinical history. What the recovered Cohort 3 donors had was two negative PCRs, clearance, or symptom resolution. Some clones are missing from TCRdb's copy, which holds only in-frame ones; the method was immunoSEQ multiplex PCR. In the table there are 250,000 or so clones, nearly 90% of which are singletons. Source material: PBMCs or T cells enriched from blood (not recorded which). This TCR derives from a man aged 30 to 45 who had recovered from COVID-19. The genes are TRBV2 and TRBJ2-7; 9 nucleotides align to TRBD1. For the CDR3, the DNA is TGTGCCAGCACCTTACATTTACAGGGGGCGGCCTACGAGCAGTACTTC. It encodes CASTLHLQGAAYEQYF.